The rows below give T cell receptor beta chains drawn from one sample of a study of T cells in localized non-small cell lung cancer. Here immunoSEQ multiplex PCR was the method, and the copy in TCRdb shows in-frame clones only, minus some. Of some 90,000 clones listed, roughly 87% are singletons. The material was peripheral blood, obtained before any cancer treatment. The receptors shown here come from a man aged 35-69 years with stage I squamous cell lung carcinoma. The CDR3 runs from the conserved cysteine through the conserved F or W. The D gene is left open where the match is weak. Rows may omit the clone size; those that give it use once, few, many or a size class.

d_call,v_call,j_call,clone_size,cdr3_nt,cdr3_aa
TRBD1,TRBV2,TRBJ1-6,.,TGTGCCAGCAGTCCCCAGGGGGTATCGAATTCACCCCTCCACTTT,CASSPQGVSNSPLHF
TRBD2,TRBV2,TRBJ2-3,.,TGTGCCAGCTGCTGGACTAGCGGGGGACCAGATACGCAGTATTTT,CASCWTSGGPDTQYF
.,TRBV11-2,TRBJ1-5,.,TGTGCCAGCAGCTTAAGGGGGGCCTATGGCAATCAGCCCCAGCATTTT,CASSLRGAYGNQPQHF
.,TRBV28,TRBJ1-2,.,TGTGCCAGCAGTTTAGGGTCATATCTTGGCTACACCTTC,CASSLGSYLGYTF
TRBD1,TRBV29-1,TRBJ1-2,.,TGCAGCGTCGCCCGGGACAGGGTCAGAGGCTACACCTTC,CSVARDRVRGYTF
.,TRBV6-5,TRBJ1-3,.,TGTGCCAGCAGTTACTCGGGGGGGGGAACTGGAAACACCATATATTTT,CASSYSGGGTGNTIYF
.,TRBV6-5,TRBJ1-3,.,TGTGCCAGTAACAGCGCTGGAAACACCATATATTTT,CASNSAGNTIYF
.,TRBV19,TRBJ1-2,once,TGTGCCAGTAGTAACAGGGTTGACTATGGCTACACCTTC,CASSNRVDYGYTF
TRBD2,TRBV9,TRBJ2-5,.,TGTGCCAGCAGCGTAGGACCAGCGGGGCAAGAGACCCAGTACTTC,CASSVGPAGQETQYF
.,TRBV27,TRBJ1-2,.,TGTGCCAGCAGTTTATCACCAGCCAACTATGGCTACACCTTC,CASSLSPANYGYTF
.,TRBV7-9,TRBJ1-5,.,TGTGCCAGCAGCCAAGACGGGATGAGCAATCAGCCCCAGCATTTT,CASSQDGMSNQPQHF
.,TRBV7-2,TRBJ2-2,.,TGTGCCAGCAGCTCCGACCCCAGACCCACCGGGGAGCTGTTTTTT,CASSSDPRPTGELFF
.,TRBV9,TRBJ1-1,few,TGTGCCAGCAGCGTAGCTACCGACACTGAAGCTTTCTTT,CASSVATDTEAFF
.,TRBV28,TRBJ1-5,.,TGTGCCAGCAGTTTATCCCCCCTAAAGGTTGGGGGTAGCAATCAGCCCCAGCATTTT,CASSLSPLKVGGSNQPQHF
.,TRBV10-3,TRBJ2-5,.,TGTGCCATCAGTGACGGGACTCAGGGGGGGGAGACCCAGTACTTC,CAISDGTQGGETQYF
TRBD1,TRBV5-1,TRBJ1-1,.,TGCGCCAGCAGCCCCACTTCGGGGACAGGGGGTAACACTGAAGCTTTCTTT,CASSPTSGTGGNTEAFF
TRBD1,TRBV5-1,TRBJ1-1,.,TGCGCCAGCAGCTCGGGACAGTTGAACACTGAAGCTTTCTTT,CASSSGQLNTEAFF
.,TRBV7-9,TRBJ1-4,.,TGTGCCAGCAGCTTAGCGTTGTTAGAAGGGGGAGTTACTGAAAAACTGTTTTTT,CASSLALLEGGVTEKLFF